This T cell receptor (beta chain) stems from a study of OX40 agonist ivuxolimab in advanced cancers. Study overall: From 23 to 79 years was the age range, with a mean of 60 years, and roughly 80% were male. Partial responses were achieved by three patients, one with hepatocellular carcinoma and two with cutaneous melanoma. Study-wide results and caveats: Partial responders at 0.1-3.0 mg/kg showed near-lowest clonal expansion. What antigens the expanded peripheral T cells recognized was never established.

As for this clone: Its antigen is as yet unknown.

CDR3 length: 13 residues. The germline CDR1 and CDR2 sequences are MNHEY and SVGAGI. The V end was cut by 4 bases, the J end by 8 bases, with 11 bases between. Assay used: immunoSEQ multiplex PCR; TCRdb lists only in-frame clones, some missing. The sample carries about 44,000 clones, about 90% recorded once. The chain employs TRBV6-5 and TRBJ2-2; D gene unclear. This TCR was recovered from an adult with an advanced solid tumor such as melanoma, head and neck, liver or kidney cancer. The material was CD4+ or CD8+ T cells sorted from blood, obtained in a trial of the OX40 agonist ivuxolimab. CDR3 DNA: TGTGCCAGCAGTTCCAATAGCTTAGGGGAGCTGTTTTTT. Its translation is CASSSNSLGELFF.